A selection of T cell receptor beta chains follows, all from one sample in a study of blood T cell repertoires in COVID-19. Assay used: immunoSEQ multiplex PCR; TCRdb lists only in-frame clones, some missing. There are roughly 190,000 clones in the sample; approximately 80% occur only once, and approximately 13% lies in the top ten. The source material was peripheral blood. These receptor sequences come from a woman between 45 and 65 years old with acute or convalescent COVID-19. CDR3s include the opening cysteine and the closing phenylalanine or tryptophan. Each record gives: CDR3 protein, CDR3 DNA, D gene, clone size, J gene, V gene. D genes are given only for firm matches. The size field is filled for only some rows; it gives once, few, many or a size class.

CASSLRSDRANEQFF TGTGCCAGCAGCCTACGATCCGACAGGGCCAATGAGCAGTTCTTC TRBD1 NA TRBJ2-1 TRBV6-5
CASSSGTYNEQFF TGTGCCAGCAGTTCAGGAACCTACAATGAGCAGTTCTTC NA NA TRBJ2-1 TRBV6-5
CASRLNRGAEAFF TGTGCCAGCAGACTCAACAGGGGCGCTGAAGCTTTCTTT TRBD1 NA TRBJ1-1 TRBV6-5
CASSLGQGGEKLFF TGTGCCAGCAGCCTGGGACAGGGGGGTGAAAAACTGTTTTTT TRBD1 NA TRBJ1-4 TRBV9
CAWTPDRGLQYF TGTGCCTGGACTCCAGACAGGGGGCTACAGTATTTT TRBD1 NA TRBJ2-3 TRBV30
CASSYRENQPQHF TGTGCCAGCAGTTACAGGGAAAATCAGCCCCAGCATTTT NA NA TRBJ1-5 TRBV2
CASSLQTGANYGYTF TGTGCCAGCAGTTTACAGACAGGGGCTAACTATGGCTACACCTTC TRBD1 few TRBJ1-2 TRBV28
CASTRGDSYNSPLHF TGTGCCAGCACGCGGGGTGATAGCTATAATTCACCCCTCCACTTT NA once TRBJ1-6 TRBV28
CSGESSYEQYF TGCAGTGGGGAGAGCTCCTACGAGCAGTACTTC NA NA TRBJ2-7 TRBV20-1
CASSFFGTDSNQPQHF TGTGCCAGCAGTTTCTTCGGGACAGATAGCAATCAGCCCCAGCATTTT TRBD1 NA TRBJ1-5 TRBV6-5
CASSQDARHVLTF TGCGCCAGCAGCCAAGACGCCAGGCACGTCCTGACTTTC NA NA TRBJ2-6 TRBV4-3
CASSRTGGTEAFF TGTGCCAGCTCCCGGACAGGGGGCACTGAAGCTTTCTTT TRBD1 NA TRBJ1-1 TRBV6-5
CASSNLSPGGIGNQPQHF TGTGCCAGTAGTAATTTAAGCCCTGGAGGGATCGGCAATCAGCCCCAGCATTTT NA NA TRBJ1-5 TRBV19
CASSALERVNEQYF TGTGCCAGCAGCGCACTTGAGAGGGTAAACGAGCAGTACTTC NA NA TRBJ2-7 TRBV9